This T cell receptor (beta chain) comes out of a study of CD8+CD57+ T cells in acquired aplastic anemia. General study results and limits: Between the patient and control groups, CD8+ Simpson's diversity did not differ significantly.

The use of genomic DNA as template underpinned the TCR beta VDJ and CDR3 profiling. TCRdb reanalysed the reads using MiXCR and keeps one entry per CDR3 protein. Among 150,000 or so distinct CDR3 sequences listed, around half were seen once. The CDR3 has 15 amino acids. CDR1 is LNHDA, CDR2 SQIVND, per germline (reference sequence). V was pared by 3 bases and J by 6 bases, with 17 bases between. This clonotype was picked up many times. Antigen unknown. Patients included in sequencing had previously demonstrated CD8+CD57+ cell expansion by flow cytometry. The sequenced sample consisted of sorted CD4+, CD8+, or CD8+CD57+ T cells (not recorded which) from PBMCs. V is TRBV19 and J is TRBJ1-1; D uncertain. The clonotype originates from a human donor with aplastic anemia. CDR3 in DNA: TGTGCCAGTAGTATTAACCGGCTTGCGGTGCCTGAAGCTTTCTTT. It specifies CASSINRLAVPEAFF.